A single sample gave rise to the 3 T cell receptor beta chains below, sequenced in a study of blood T cell repertoires in COVID-19. Sequencing used immunoSEQ multiplex PCR; TCRdb keeps in-frame clones, though not all of them. The table lists about 200,000 clones, about nine tenths of them singletons. The source material was PBMCs or T cells enriched from blood (not recorded which). The source is a woman in her 30s with acute COVID-19.

The sample holds one count of this clone. The chain is built from TRBV29-1 and TRBJ1-3; D possibly corresponds to TRBD1 (5 bases). V lost 4 bases and J lost 4, with 8 bases in between. Germline V gene data show CDR1 as SQVTM and CDR2 as ANQGSEA. The CDR3 runs to 12 residues. CDR3 DNA: TGCAGCGTTGCGACAGAAGGAAACACCATATATTTT. Residues: CSVATEGNTIYF.

The chain has TRBV3-1 (or the pseudogene TRBV3-2) and TRBJ1-2; no clear D. V gave up 0 bases and J gave up 4 bases, with 3 bases separating them. Germline CDR1 reads LGHDT; CDR2 reads YNNKEL (reference sequence). The CDR3 has 12 amino acids. CDR3 residues: CASSQESYGYTF. The CDR3 DNA reads as TGTGCCAGCAGCCAAGAGAGCTATGGCTACACCTTC.

The rearrangement links TRBV18 to TRBJ2-3; the match to TRBD1 covers 10 bases. V lost 5 bases to trimming and J lost 6 bases; unmatched junction nucleotides: 11. This CDR3 is built from 16 residues. CDR1 is KGHSH, CDR2 LQKENI, per germline. DNA for the CDR3: TGTGCCAGCTCATTCTTGAAGGGACAGGGGTATGATACGCAGTATTTT. It is translated as CASSFLKGQGYDTQYF.